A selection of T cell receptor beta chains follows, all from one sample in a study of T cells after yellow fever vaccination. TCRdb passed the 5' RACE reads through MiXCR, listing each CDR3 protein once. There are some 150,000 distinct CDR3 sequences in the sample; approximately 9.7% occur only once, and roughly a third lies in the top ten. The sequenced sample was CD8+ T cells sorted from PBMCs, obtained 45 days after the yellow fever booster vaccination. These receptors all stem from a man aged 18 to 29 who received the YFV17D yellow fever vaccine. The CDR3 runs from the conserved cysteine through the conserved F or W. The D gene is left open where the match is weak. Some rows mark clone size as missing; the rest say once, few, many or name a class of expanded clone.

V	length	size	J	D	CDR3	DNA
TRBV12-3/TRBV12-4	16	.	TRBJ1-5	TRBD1	CASRAQGAGGNQPQHF	TGTGCCAGCAGGGCACAGGGGGCGGGGGGCAATCAGCCCCAGCATTTT
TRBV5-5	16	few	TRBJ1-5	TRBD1	CASSLDRGLGNQPQHF	TGTGCCAGCAGCCTAGACAGGGGGCTTGGCAATCAGCCCCAGCATTTT
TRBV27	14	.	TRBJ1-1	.	CASRRSHLNTEAFF	TGTGCCTCTCGGCGTTCGCATTTGAACACTGAAGCTTTCTTT
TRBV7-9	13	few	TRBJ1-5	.	CASSLAQDQPQHF	TGTGCCAGCAGCTTAGCCCAGGATCAGCCCCAGCATTTT
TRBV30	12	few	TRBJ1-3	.	CAWIGPGNTIYF	TGTGCCTGGATTGGACCTGGAAACACCATATATTTT
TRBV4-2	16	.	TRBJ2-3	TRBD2	CASSPGLAGITDTQYF	TGTGCCAGCAGCCCAGGACTAGCGGGGATCACAGATACGCAGTATTTT
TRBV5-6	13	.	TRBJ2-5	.	CASSPQNQETQYF	TGTGCCAGCAGCCCACAAAACCAAGAGACCCAGTACTTC
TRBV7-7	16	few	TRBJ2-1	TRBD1	CASSSTGTGLLNEQFF	TGTGCTAGCAGCTCAACCGGGACAGGCCTTCTTAATGAGCAGTTCTTC
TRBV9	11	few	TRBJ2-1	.	CASSDRQEQFF	TGTGCCAGCAGCGATCGACAGGAGCAGTTCTTC
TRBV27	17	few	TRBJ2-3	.	CASSPTRPGTSTDTQYF	TGTGCCAGCAGTCCCACGCGGCCAGGGACTAGCACAGATACGCAGTATTTT
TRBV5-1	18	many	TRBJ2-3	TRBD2	CASSLVGVFGGDTDTQYF	TGCGCCAGCAGCTTGGTCGGGGTCTTCGGGGGGGACACAGATACGCAGTATTTT
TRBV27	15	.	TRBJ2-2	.	CASSLSGTIWGELFF	TGTGCCAGCAGTTTATCGGGGACGATATGGGGGGAGCTGTTTTTT
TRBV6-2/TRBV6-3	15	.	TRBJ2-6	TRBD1	CASSETGSGANVLTF	TGTGCCAGCAGTGAGACAGGGAGTGGGGCCAACGTCCTGACTTTC
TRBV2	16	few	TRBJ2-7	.	CASSKDGTLSSYEQYF	TGTGCCAGCAGTAAGGACGGCACCCTGAGCTCCTACGAGCAGTACTTC
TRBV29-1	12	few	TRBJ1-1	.	CSAAVGGTEAFF	TGCAGCGCCGCCGTCGGGGGCACTGAAGCTTTCTTT
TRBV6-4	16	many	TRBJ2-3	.	CASSDNVASMADTQYF	TGTGCCAGCAGTGACAACGTTGCTAGCATGGCAGATACGCAGTATTTT
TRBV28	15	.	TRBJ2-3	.	CASSFFRDYTDTQYF	TGTGCCAGCAGTTTCTTCAGGGATTACACAGATACGCAGTATTTT
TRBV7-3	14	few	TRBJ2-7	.	CASSLTPGAREQYF	TGTGCCAGCAGCTTAACCCCTGGGGCTAGAGAGCAGTACTTC
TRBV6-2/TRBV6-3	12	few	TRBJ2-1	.	CASSPYYNEQFF	TGTGCCAGCAGTCCCTATTACAATGAGCAGTTCTTC
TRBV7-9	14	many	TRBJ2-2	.	CASSPGGGTGELFF	TGTGCCAGCAGCCCCGGGGGAGGTACCGGGGAGCTGTTTTTT
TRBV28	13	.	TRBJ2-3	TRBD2	CASLGRRTDTQYF	TGTGCCTCACTCGGGAGGCGCACAGATACGCAGTATTTT
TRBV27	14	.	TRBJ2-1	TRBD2	CASSFSGGFYEQFF	TGTGCCAGCAGTTTCTCGGGGGGGTTCTATGAGCAGTTCTTC
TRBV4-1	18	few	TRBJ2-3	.	CASSPTGATDPSTDTQYF	TGCGCCAGCAGCCCAACCGGGGCGACAGATCCTAGCACAGATACGCAGTATTTT
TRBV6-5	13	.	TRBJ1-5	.	CASSPEGDQPQHF	TGTGCCAGCAGCCCAGAGGGAGATCAGCCCCAGCATTTT
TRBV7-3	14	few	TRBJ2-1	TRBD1	CASSSTGGYNEQFF	TGTGCCAGCAGTTCCACAGGGGGCTACAATGAGCAGTTCTTC
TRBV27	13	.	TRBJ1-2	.	CASSLSRSHGYTF	TGTGCCAGCAGTTTATCTCGCAGTCATGGCTACACCTTC
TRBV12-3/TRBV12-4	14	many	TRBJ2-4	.	CASSLMEAKNIQYF	TGTGCCAGCAGTTTAATGGAGGCCAAAAACATTCAGTACTTC
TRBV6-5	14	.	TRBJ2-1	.	CASSPRGTYNEQFF	TGTGCCAGCAGCCCCCGGGGGACATACAATGAGCAGTTCTTC
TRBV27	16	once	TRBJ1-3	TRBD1	CASSARGGNPGNTIYF	TGTGCCAGCAGTGCTCGAGGGGGCAACCCTGGAAACACCATATATTTT
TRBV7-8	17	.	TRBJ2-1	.	CASSHPVGGPSYNEQFF	TGTGCCAGCAGCCACCCTGTCGGGGGGCCCTCCTACAATGAGCAGTTCTTC
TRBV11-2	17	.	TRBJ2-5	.	CASSLESGRRYQETQYF	TGTGCCAGCAGCTTAGAGAGCGGACGGCGGTACCAAGAGACCCAGTACTTC
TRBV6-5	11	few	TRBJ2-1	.	CASLRGNEQFF	TGTGCCAGTCTTAGGGGAAATGAGCAGTTCTTC
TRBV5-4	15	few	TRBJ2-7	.	CASSYGIGESYEQYF	TGTGCCAGCAGCTACGGGATCGGGGAGAGCTACGAGCAGTACTTC
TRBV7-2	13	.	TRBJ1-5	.	CASSQNRVQPQHF	TGTGCCAGCAGCCAGAACAGGGTACAGCCCCAGCATTTT
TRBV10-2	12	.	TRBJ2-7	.	CASSESRYEQYF	TGCGCCAGCAGTGAGTCAAGATACGAGCAGTACTTC
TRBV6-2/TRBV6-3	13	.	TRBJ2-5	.	CASCYRTHQVQYF	TGTGCCAGCTGCTATAGAACCCATCAAGTCCAGTACTTC
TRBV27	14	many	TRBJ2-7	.	CASSFAEANYEQYF	TGTGCCAGCAGTTTCGCAGAAGCTAACTACGAGCAGTACTTC
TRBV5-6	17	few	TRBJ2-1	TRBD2	CASSSQRTSGAYNEQFF	TGTGCCAGCAGCTCCCAAAGGACTAGCGGGGCCTACAATGAGCAGTTCTTC
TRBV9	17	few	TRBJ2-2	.	CASSVALGGPNTGELFF	TGTGCCAGCAGCGTAGCTTTGGGGGGCCCGAACACCGGGGAGCTGTTTTTT
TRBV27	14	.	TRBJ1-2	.	CASSLSSRGHGYTF	TGTGCCAGCAGTTTATCGTCCAGGGGCCATGGCTACACCTTC
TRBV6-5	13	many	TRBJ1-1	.	CASSYRGGTEAFF	TGTGCCAGCAGTTACAGGGGGGGCACTGAAGCTTTCTTT
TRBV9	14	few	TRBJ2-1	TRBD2	CASSVFGEGNEQFF	TGTGCCAGCAGCGTTTTCGGGGAGGGCAATGAGCAGTTCTTC
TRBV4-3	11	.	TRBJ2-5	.	CASSQGPVQYF	TGCGCCAGCAGCCAAGGCCCTGTCCAGTACTTC
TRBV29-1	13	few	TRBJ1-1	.	CSVEVGGNTEAFF	TGCAGCGTTGAAGTGGGAGGGAACACTGAAGCTTTCTTT
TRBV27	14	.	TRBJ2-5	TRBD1	CASTNIGQGETQYF	TGTGCCAGCACCAACATCGGACAGGGGGAGACCCAGTACTTC
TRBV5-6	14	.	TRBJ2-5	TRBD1	CASSLGRTGETQYF	TGTGCCAGCAGCTTGGGGAGGACAGGCGAGACCCAGTACTTC
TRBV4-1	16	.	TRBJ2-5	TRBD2	CASSRGPGLAGETQYF	TGCGCCAGCAGCAGAGGACCGGGACTAGCTGGTGAGACCCAGTACTTC
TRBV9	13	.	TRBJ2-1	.	CASSPPNNNEQFF	TGTGCCAGCAGCCCCCCCAACAACAATGAGCAGTTCTTC
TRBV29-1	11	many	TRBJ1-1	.	CSVGMNTEAFF	TGCAGCGTTGGGATGAACACTGAAGCTTTCTTT
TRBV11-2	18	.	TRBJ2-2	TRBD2	CASSDGAVAGDLTGELFF	TGTGCCAGCAGCGACGGAGCGGTAGCGGGGGACCTCACCGGGGAGCTGTTTTTT
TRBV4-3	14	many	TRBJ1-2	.	CASSPTGGDYGYTF	TGCGCCAGCAGCCCGACGGGAGGAGACTATGGCTACACCTTC
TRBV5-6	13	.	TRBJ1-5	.	CASSLGGGEPQHF	TGTGCCAGCAGCTTGGGCGGTGGGGAGCCCCAGCATTTT